The rows below give T cell receptor beta chains drawn from one sample of a study of shared clonotypes between healthy human individuals. Repertoires were generated with immunoSEQ multiplex PCR, while TCRdb's copy carries only in-frame clones and drops some. Of 2 million to 2.5 million clones listed, about 95% were seen once; the top ten hold roughly 1.1%. Sequenced: naive CD8+ T cells sorted from blood. These receptor sequences come from a man aged 18 to 35 in good health. Each CDR3 is given with its conserved first and last residue. Each record gives: D gene, V gene, J gene, clone size, CDR3 DNA, CDR3 protein. The D gene is left open where the match is weak. Size is stated for part of the rows, as once, few or many counts, or as a class when the clone is expanded.

TRBD2,TRBV4-3,TRBJ2-1,NA,TGCGCCAGCAGCCAAGGAATCGGCGGGAGGACTTACAATGAGCAGTTCTTC,CASSQGIGGRTYNEQFF
TRBD2,TRBV9,TRBJ2-1,NA,TGTGCCAGCAGCGGGATAGCGGGAGGGACGAATGAGCAGTTCTTC,CASSGIAGGTNEQFF
NA,TRBV11-2,TRBJ1-1,NA,TGTGCCAGCAGGTTGTCCGGGGGGACCACTGAAGCTTTCTTT,CASRLSGGTTEAFF
NA,TRBV4-1,TRBJ1-5,NA,TGCGCCAGCAGCCAACAACAGGGTTCCAATCAGCCCCAGCATTTT,CASSQQQGSNQPQHF
NA,TRBV19,TRBJ2-7,NA,TGTGCCAGTAGTGCGGCCTACATGTACGAGCAGTACTTC,CASSAAYMYEQYF
TRBD2,TRBV6-5,TRBJ2-7,NA,TGTGCCAGCAGCCACCTGACTAGCGGGAGTGACGAGCAGTACTTC,CASSHLTSGSDEQYF
NA,TRBV10-1,TRBJ2-7,NA,TGCGCCAGCAGAGTTAGCGGAGCCGCCTACGAGCAGTACTTC,CASRVSGAAYEQYF
NA,TRBV6-1,TRBJ1-2,few,TGTGCCAGCAGCCGGCAGGGCTATGGCTACACCTTC,CASSRQGYGYTF
NA,TRBV11-2,TRBJ2-7,NA,TGTGCCAGCAGCTTAGATGGCGGGTACGAGCAGTACTTC,CASSLDGGYEQYF
TRBD1,TRBV7-6,TRBJ2-5,NA,TGTGCCAGCAGCTTAGGTTGGACAGGGGGCCTCCAAGAGACCCAGTACTTC,CASSLGWTGGLQETQYF
NA,TRBV30,TRBJ1-2,NA,TGTGCCTGGGATACACGGGGTTATGGCTACACCTTC,CAWDTRGYGYTF
NA,TRBV5-1,TRBJ2-7,NA,TGCGCCAGCAGCTTGGCCTCAGGGGTATTGACCTACGAGCAGTACTTC,CASSLASGVLTYEQYF
TRBD1,TRBV7-9,TRBJ2-1,NA,TGTGCCAGCAGCTTAGAGAACAGGGGTTTTACTAATGAGCAGTTCTTC,CASSLENRGFTNEQFF
NA,TRBV4-1,TRBJ2-2,NA,TGCGCCAGCAGCCAAGGGGGGGTGGCCTACACCGGGGAGCTGTTTTTT,CASSQGGVAYTGELFF
TRBD1,TRBV7-2,TRBJ2-4,NA,TGTGCCAGCAGCTTAGGGGCAGGGGGCATGGACATTCAGTACTTC,CASSLGAGGMDIQYF
NA,TRBV29-1,TRBJ1-2,NA,TGCAGCGTCGACCCAGGGGTGGACTATGGCTACACCTTC,CSVDPGVDYGYTF
TRBD1,TRBV11-2,TRBJ1-2,NA,TGTGCCAGCAGCTCAGGGGGAGGTGGCTACACCTTC,CASSSGGGGYTF
NA,TRBV11-1,TRBJ2-7,NA,TGTGCCAGCAGCTTATACAGGGACTACGAGCAGTACTTC,CASSLYRDYEQYF
NA,TRBV4-1,TRBJ1-1,NA,TGCGCCAGCAGCCAAGTATCAGGGATGGGCACTGAAGCTTTCTTT,CASSQVSGMGTEAFF
NA,TRBV27,TRBJ1-5,NA,TGTGCCAGCAGTCCATGGGGTGGAAGCAATCAGCCCCAGCATTTT,CASSPWGGSNQPQHF
NA,TRBV9,TRBJ2-7,NA,TGTGCCAGCAGCGCAGACGGGAGCTCCTACGAGCAGTACTTC,CASSADGSSYEQYF
TRBD1,TRBV13,TRBJ1-1,NA,TGTGCCAGCAGCTTAGGAACAGGGGCGGGGGCTGAAGCTTTCTTT,CASSLGTGAGAEAFF
TRBD1,TRBV4-1,TRBJ1-4,NA,TGCGCCAGCAGTAGCCGGGACAGGGGGCTGGCCAATGAAAAACTGTTTTTT,CASSSRDRGLANEKLFF
NA,TRBV2,TRBJ2-5,NA,TGTGCCAGCAGGGTGCCTGAAACAGGGAAAGAGACCCAGTACTTC,CASRVPETGKETQYF
TRBD1,TRBV27,TRBJ1-1,NA,TGTGCCAGTTCACAGGGGGCTGAAGCTTTCTTT,CASSQGAEAFF
NA,TRBV5-5,TRBJ2-7,once,TGTGCCAGCAGCATAGACGGTTACGAGCAGTACTTC,CASSIDGYEQYF
NA,TRBV7-9,TRBJ2-5,once,TGTGCCAGCAGCAGGGATGGACAAGAGACCCAGTACTTC,CASSRDGQETQYF
NA,TRBV9,TRBJ2-7,NA,TGTGCCAGCAGCGTAGCGGCAGACCTTACCTACGAGCAGTACTTC,CASSVAADLTYEQYF
NA,TRBV7-8,TRBJ2-3,NA,TGTGCCAGCAGCTTACCAGCGTACCCCGGAGATACGCAGTATTTT,CASSLPAYPGDTQYF
NA,TRBV6-6,TRBJ2-7,NA,TGTGCCAGCAGTTACCAAGCTACGAGGTACTTC,CASSYQATRYF
TRBD2,TRBV5-6,TRBJ2-1,NA,TGTGCCAGCAGCGGACTAGTCATGAGTGGGGGTGAGCAGTTCTTC,CASSGLVMSGGEQFF
TRBD2,TRBV10-3,TRBJ2-5,NA,TGTGCCATCAGTGAGTCACAGACTAGCGGGGAACAAGAGACCCAGTACTTC,CAISESQTSGEQETQYF
NA,TRBV29-1,TRBJ2-3,NA,TGCAGCGTTGTAATGACTAGCACAGATACGCAGTATTTT,CSVVMTSTDTQYF
TRBD2,TRBV4-2,TRBJ2-7,NA,TGTGCCAGCAGCCAAGATCTAGGACTAGGTGGCGAGCAGTACTTC,CASSQDLGLGGEQYF